The 12 T cell receptor beta chains listed next were all sequenced from one sample in a study of memory CD4+ T cells and cytomegalovirus serostatus. Single viable CD3+CD4+CD8-CD45RO+ cells were sorted as the memory CD4+ T cells. Data came from immunoSEQ multiplex PCR; TCRdb stores just in-frame clones and leaves some out. The sample lists 50,000 to 75,000 clones; around four fifths were seen once. Material for sequencing was memory CD4+ T cells from blood. All receptors come from an adult in good health and CMV-seronegative.

The rearrangement joins TRBV11-2 to TRBJ2-1, with TRBD2 identical over 7 bases. The CDR3 loop spans 15 amino acids. The J segment lost 4 bases and the V segment lost 4 bases, leaving 7 bases of the junction unmatched. From germline, CDR1 is SGHAT and CDR2 FQNNGV. The CDR3 coding sequence is TGTGCCAGCAGCTCCAGAGGACTAGTGTACAATGAGCAGTTCTTC. Residues: CASSSRGLVYNEQFF.

The gene calls are TRBV4-1 and TRBJ2-5, with TRBD2 matching over 11 bases. The trim removed 6 bases at V and 4 bases at J, leaving 7 bases unmatched. The CDR3 loop spans 15 amino acids. Germline lookup yields CDR1 MGHRA and CDR2 YSYEKL. CDR3 coding DNA: TGCGCCAGCAGGCGGGGGCTAGCGGGAGGAGAGACCCAGTACTTC. This encodes CASRRGLAGGETQYF.

The chain joins TRBV19 to TRBJ1-1, with a possible D match to TRBD1 (6 bases). Trimming pared 3 bases from V and 6 bases from J, leaving 20 bases between. The CDR3 is 16 residues long. The germline gives CDR1 LNHDA, CDR2 SQIVND (reference sequence). The DNA of the CDR3 is TGTGCCAGTAGTATCGTAGGGGGGGCTTGGATCCCTGAAGCTTTCTTT. As protein: CASSIVGGAWIPEAFF. Complete variable domain (other parts from reference TRBV19 and TRBJ1-1): DGGITQSPKYLFRKEGQNVTLSCEQNLNHDAMYWYRQDPGQGLRLIYYSQIVNDFQKGDIAEGYSVSREKKESFPLTVTSAQKNPTAFYLCASSIVGGAWIPEAFFGQGTRLTVV.

The J gene is TRBJ2-3, the V gene TRBV20-1; no firm D call. The length of the CDR3 is 11 residues. CDR1 is DFQATT, CDR2 SNEGSKA, per germline (reference sequence). V lost 7 bases to trimming and J lost 0 bases, with 5 bases between them. CDR3 loop: CSGASTDTQYF. The CDR3 coding sequence is TGCAGTGGGGCAAGCACAGATACGCAGTATTTT.

The chain employs TRBV30 and TRBJ2-7; D possibly matches TRBD1 or TRBD2 (5 bases each). The ends were cut back, 6 bases at V and 7 bases at J, with 16 bases in the middle. The CDR3 spans 12 residues. The germline gives CDR1 GTSNPN, CDR2 SVGIG (reference sequence). The CDR3 loop reads CACWDLRREQYF. CDR3 coding DNA: TGTGCCTGCTGGGACCTAAGACGGGAGCAGTACTTC.

This rearrangement joins TRBV5-6 to TRBJ1-4; 9 nucleotides align to TRBD1. After removal of 4 bases from V and 0 bases from J, the junction contained 10 bases not matched to a gene. This CDR3 has 18 amino acids. CDR1 and CDR2 from the germline V gene are SGHDT and YYEEEE. The CDR3 sequence is CASSPWTGEEATNEKLFF. The CDR3, as DNA: TGTGCCAGCAGCCCCTGGACAGGGGAGGAAGCAACTAATGAAAAACTGTTTTTT.

V is TRBV6-1 and J is TRBJ1-1, with 7 bases that match TRBD1. With V trimmed by 3 bases and J by 0 bases, 7 bases remained unmatched. The CDR3 is 16 residues long. CDR1 is MNHNS and CDR2 is SASEGT in the germline V gene. CDR3 nucleotides: TGTGCCAGCAGTGAGGTGACAGGGCCCCTGAACACTGAAGCTTTCTTT. It specifies CASSEVTGPLNTEAFF.

This chain connects TRBV7-2 to TRBJ2-1; 7 bases line up with TRBD1. The CDR3 length is 14 residues. The V segment lost 6 bases and the J segment 0 bases; nucleotides outside the gene matches: 2. The V gene's germline CDR1 is SGHTA and CDR2 FQGNSA. CDR3 amino acids: CASRRGRSYNEQFF. The CDR3 nucleotides read TGTGCCAGCAGGAGGGGGCGCTCCTACAATGAGCAGTTCTTC.

This chain links TRBV2 with TRBJ1-1; TRBD1 might be the D (5 bases). Germline V gene lookup returns CDR1 SNHLY and CDR2 FYNNEI. The CDR3 consists of 13 residues. V shed 11 bases and J shed 0 bases, with 13 bases lying between them. The CDR3 reads CASGAPMNTEAFF. CDR3 sequence (DNA): TGTGCCTCCGGGGCTCCCATGAACACTGAAGCTTTCTTT.

The J gene is TRBJ2-1, the V gene TRBV10-3; no definite D call. Germline CDR1 is ENHRY and CDR2 is SYGVKD. The CDR3 loop spans 14 amino acids. Trimming stripped 10 bases from V and 0 bases from J, with 13 bases between. CDR3 bases: TGTGCCACGTATGGACCTAGCTCCTACAATGAGCAGTTCTTC. It yields the protein CATYGPSSYNEQFF.

This chain links TRBV5-5 with TRBJ2-7; D not resolved. The V and J ends lost 3 bases and 3 bases respectively, with 7 bases between them. CDR3 length: 12 residues. Germline-derived CDR1 and CDR2 are SGHKS and YYEKEE (reference sequence). CDR3 amino acids: CASSSLNYEQYF. The CDR3 DNA is TGTGCCAGCAGCTCGCTAAACTACGAGCAGTACTTC.

The chain couples TRBV6-5 to TRBJ2-1, with 7 bases lining up with TRBD1. The CDR3 covers 13 residues. Trimming took 6 bases from V and 7 from J; bases not matched to a gene: 6. Germline V CDR1 and CDR2: MNHEY, SVGAGI. The CDR3 bases are TGTGCCAGCAGAAGACAGGGTAGAAATGAGCAGTTCTTC. Amino acids: CASRRQGRNEQFF.